This passage covers 32 T cell receptor beta chains from one sample sequenced in a study of blood T cell repertoires in COVID-19. Only in-frame clones appear in the TCRdb table, and some are missing; sequencing was by immunoSEQ multiplex PCR. The table lists 150,000 or so clones, over 80% of them singletons. Sequenced: peripheral blood. The receptors stem from a woman in her forties or fifties with acute or convalescent COVID-19.

V usage is TRBV6-6 and J usage is TRBJ2-1; 8 bases map to TRBD2. From germline, CDR1 is MNHNY and CDR2 SVGAGI (reference sequence). This CDR3 has 15 residues. V dropped 2 bases and J dropped 7; count of bases not matched to a gene: 7. The DNA of the CDR3 is TGTGCCAGCAGTTACACGGGCGGGGGGCGGAATGAGCAGTTCTTC. Amino acid sequence: CASSYTGGGRNEQFF.

The chain couples TRBV4-2 to TRBJ1-2; 9 bases line up with TRBD1. The CDR3 length is 17 residues. V shed 3 bases and J 2 bases; nucleotides not matched to a gene: 10. The V gene's germline CDR1 is LGHNA and CDR2 YNFKEQ. The CDR3 nucleotides are TGTGCCAGCAGCCAGCAACCTACCGGGACAGGGAACTATGGCTACACCTTC. Protein: CASSQQPTGTGNYGYTF.

V gene TRBV7-2 combines with J gene TRBJ1-2, with D possibly TRBD1 on 6 matching bases. Germline CDR1 SGHTA, CDR2 FQGNSA. The CDR3 runs 13 residues. V lost 4 bases and J lost 4, with 10 bases in between. As DNA, the CDR3 is TGTGCCAGCAGCTCAGGGGCGGGCTATGGCTACACCTTC. It is translated as CASSSGAGYGYTF.

This clone has more than one count but fewer than ten. The chain links TRBV7-2 to TRBJ2-2; weak D call: TRBD2 (6 bases). V gave up 0 bases and J gave up 1 base, with 6 bases separating them. CDR1 and CDR2 from the germline V gene are SGHTA and FQGNSA. This CDR3 contains 15 residues. The CDR3 loop is CASSLAEGNTGELFF. Here the CDR3 DNA reads TGTGCCAGCAGCTTAGCGGAGGGGAACACCGGGGAGCTGTTTTTT.

The chain has TRBV7-2 and TRBJ1-2; TRBD1 is a possible D gene (5 bases). Per the germline V gene, CDR1 is SGHTA and CDR2 is FQGNSA. CDR3 length: 14 amino acids. V lost 4 bases and J lost 7, with 16 bases in between. The CDR3 sequence: CASSSLGGRGGYTF. CDR3 DNA sequence: TGTGCCAGCAGCTCCCTGGGGGGGAGGGGTGGCTACACCTTC.

A note on this clone: At one boundary the junction diverges from the germline segment, which might be a read error. The V gene is TRBV4-2, the J gene TRBJ1-5; D not resolved. CDR1 LGHNA and CDR2 YNFKEQ come from the germline V gene. The CDR3 loop spans 15 amino acids. CDR3 amino acids: CASSHEGIRSQEEIF. CDR3 nucleotides: TGTGCCAGCAGCCATGAAGGTATCAGGAGCCAGGAGGAAATTTTT.

The chain joins TRBV7-9 to TRBJ2-5; D is possibly TRBD2 (5 bases). The CDR3 consists of 14 residues. V shed 1 base and J shed 4 bases, with 10 bases lying between them. Germline V lookup: CDR1 SEHNR, CDR2 FQNEAQ (reference sequence). The CDR3 loop reads CASSLVGEGETQYF. For the CDR3, the DNA is TGTGCCAGCAGCTTAGTCGGGGAAGGAGAGACCCAGTACTTC.

V is TRBV7-6 and J is TRBJ1-3; D gene unclear. In germline, CDR1 is SGHVS, CDR2 FNYEAQ. Trimming stripped 5 bases from V and 0 bases from J, with 14 bases between. The length of the CDR3 is 16 residues. CDR3: CASSTRPGSSGNTIYF. CDR3 DNA: TGTGCCAGCAGCACACGACCAGGATCCTCTGGAAACACCATATATTTT. Looking up the rest from reference TRBV7-6 and TRBJ1-3 gives the full variable domain: GAGVSQSPRYKVTKRGQDVALRCDPISGHVSLYWYRQALGQGPEFLTYFNYEAQQDKSGLPNDRFSAERPEGSISTLTIQRTEQRDSAMYRCASSTRPGSSGNTIYFGEGSWLTVV.

This clone came up once. The chain links TRBV28 to TRBJ2-3; tentative D call: TRBD2 (7 bases). CDR1 and CDR2 (germline): MDHEN, SYDVKM. V dropped 2 bases and J dropped 1 base, with 16 bases sitting between them. CDR3 size: 17 residues. The CDR3 bases are TGTGCCAGCAGTTTAGGGAGGGGGATTAAGGGCACAGATACGCAGTATTTT. Protein: CASSLGRGIKGTDTQYF.

This chain links TRBV2 with TRBJ1-2, with D possibly being TRBD1 (5 bases). From germline, CDR1 is SNHLY and CDR2 FYNNEI. The CDR3 length is 15 residues. V shed 8 bases and J shed 3 bases, with 19 bases lying between them. The CDR3 is CASSVSGGEDYGYTF. The CDR3 nucleotides read TGTGCCAGCTCAGTGAGTGGGGGGGAGGACTATGGCTACACCTTC.

About this clone: The sample has other DNA sequences that encode this CDR3 too. The J gene is TRBJ2-3, the V gene TRBV5-6; D perhaps matches TRBD1 (5 bases). The CDR3 consists of 13 residues. The V end was cut by 5 bases, the J end by 1 base, with 8 bases between. From germline, CDR1 is SGHDT and CDR2 YYEEEE. In nucleotides, the CDR3 is TGTGCCAGCAGGACGACAGGCACAGATACGCAGTATTTT. Protein product: CASRTTGTDTQYF.

This chain uses TRBV2 with TRBJ2-6, with 8 bases identical to TRBD2. This CDR3 has 15 residues. In germline, CDR1 is SNHLY, CDR2 FYNNEI. V was pared by 10 bases and J by 4 bases, with 9 bases of the junction left unmatched. The DNA for the CDR3 is TGTGCCATAGGCCCAGCGGGAGCCGGGGCCAACGTCCTGACTTTC. Its protein is CAIGPAGAGANVLTF.

CDR3 region: CAWEPGTGYEQYF. DNA for the CDR3: TGTGCCTGGGAACCTGGGACAGGCTACGAGCAGTACTTC. The V call is TRBV30, the J call TRBJ2-7, with TRBD1 matching over 8 bases. This CDR3 spans 13 amino acids. CDR1 and CDR2 (germline): GTSNPN, SVGIG (reference sequence). V dropped 5 bases and J dropped 3; count of bases not matched to a gene: 6.

The table lists this clone with a count of one. V gene TRBV27 combines with J gene TRBJ2-1; D possibly corresponds to TRBD1 (6 bases). V gave up 4 bases and J gave up 2 bases, with 21 bases separating them. This CDR3 has 18 amino acids. Germline-derived CDR1 and CDR2 are MNHEY and SMNVEV (reference sequence). For the CDR3, the DNA is TGTGCCAGCAGTTCACAACCGATAGGGGGAGTCACCTACAATGAGCAGTTCTTC. Encoded protein: CASSSQPIGGVTYNEQFF.

J is TRBJ1-4 and V is TRBV6-5; D possibly corresponds to TRBD1 (5 bases). The CDR3 spans 14 residues. Germline V lookup: CDR1 MNHEY, CDR2 SVGAGI. The V end was cut by 8 bases, the J end by 6 bases, with 16 bases between. CDR3 sequence: CASSKEGVDEKLFF. The CDR3 DNA reads as TGTGCCAGCTCCAAGGAAGGGGTGGATGAAAAACTGTTTTTT.

CDR3 protein: CASSEVAGGTGGELFF. The CDR3 nucleotides read TGTGCCAGCAGTGAGGTGGCAGGGGGCACCGGCGGGGAGCTGTTTTTT. The rearrangement links TRBV2 to TRBJ2-2, with 8 bases fitting TRBD1. Losses at the gene ends were 3 bases for V and 7 bases for J; bases not matched to a gene: 10. Looked up from germline, CDR1 is SNHLY and CDR2 is FYNNEI. The CDR3 runs 16 residues. The variable domain in full, completed from reference TRBV2 and TRBJ2-2, reads EPEVTQTPSHQVTQMGQEVILRCVPISNHLYFYWYRQILGQKVEFLVSFYNNEISEKSEIFDDQFSVERPDGSNFTLKIRSTKLEDSAMYFCASSEVAGGTGGELFFGEGSRLTVL.

The gene calls are TRBV4-3 and TRBJ2-7, with D hard to call. Germline V CDR1 and CDR2: LGHNA, YSLEER. This CDR3 has 15 amino acids. The V end was cut by 0 bases, the J end by 2 bases, with 11 bases between. The CDR3 coding sequence is TGCGCCAGCAGCCAAGATGAGGAGTTTACCTACGAGCAGTACTTC. It specifies CASSQDEEFTYEQYF.

The chain joins TRBV4-1 to TRBJ2-5; unclear D gene. The CDR3 sequence is 14 residues long. V was shortened by 0 bases and J by 5 bases, with 10 bases between the two germline ends. Per the germline V gene, CDR1 is MGHRA and CDR2 is YSYEKL. CDR3 region: CASSQDYSFETQYF. The CDR3 nucleotides read TGCGCCAGCAGCCAAGATTACAGTTTCGAGACCCAGTACTTC.

V usage is TRBV30 and J usage is TRBJ1-4; 11 bases are shared with TRBD1. The CDR3 extends over 15 amino acids. The germline gives CDR1 GTSNPN, CDR2 SVGIG (reference sequence). The ends lost 5 bases at V and 0 bases at J; junction bases unmatched: 2. CDR3 coding DNA: TGTGCCTGGGGACAGGGGGCCCCAACTAATGAAAAACTGTTTTTT. Encoded protein: CAWGQGAPTNEKLFF. The variable domain in full, with the rest retrieved from reference TRBV30 and TRBJ1-4, is SQTIHQWPATLVQPVGSPLSLECTVEGTSNPNLYWYRQAAGRGLQLLFYSVGIGQISSEVPQNLSASRPQDRQFILSSKKLLLSDSGFYLCAWGQGAPTNEKLFFGSGTQLSVL.

This rearrangement joins TRBV27 to TRBJ1-6; 8 bases are shared with TRBD1. Per germline, CDR1 MNHEY and CDR2 SMNVEV (reference sequence). V was pared by 2 bases and J by 8 bases, with 5 bases of the junction left unmatched. The length of the CDR3 is 15 residues. CDR3 residues: CASSLQGALDSPLHF. The CDR3 nucleotides read TGTGCCAGCAGTTTACAGGGGGCATTAGATTCACCCCTCCACTTT.

This chain links TRBV11-2 with TRBJ2-7; D call uncertain. Trimming cost V 0 bases and J 6 bases, with 9 bases left between them. The germline gives CDR1 SGHAT, CDR2 FQNNGV. CDR3 size: 13 residues. As DNA, the CDR3 is TGTGCCAGCAGCTTAGAAAGAGGCCGCGAGCAGTACTTC. This codes for CASSLERGREQYF. Drawing the rest from reference TRBV11-2 and TRBJ2-7, the complete variable domain is EAGVAQSPRYKIIEKRQSVAFWCNPISGHATLYWYQQILGQGPKLLIQFQNNGVVDDSQLPKDRFSAERLKGVDSTLKIQPAKLEDSAVYLCASSLERGREQYFGPGTRLTVT.

The chain is built from TRBV3-1 (or the pseudogene TRBV3-2) and TRBJ1-2; no firm D call. Germline assignment: CDR1 LGHDT and CDR2 YNNKEL (reference sequence). The CDR3 extends over 11 amino acids. Trimming cost V 4 bases and J 2 bases, with 2 bases left between them. Written as DNA, the CDR3 is TGTGCCAGCAGCCTAAACTATGGCTACACCTTC. Residues: CASSLNYGYTF.

The chain recombines TRBV28 with TRBJ1-1, with a tentative D call TRBD1 (6 bases). Germline V gene data show CDR1 as MDHEN and CDR2 as SYDVKM. There are 13 residues in the CDR3. Deletions cut 5 bases from V and 2 bases from J, with 9 bases between. The CDR3 DNA follows: TGTGCCAGCAGTCTGGACAGTAACACTGAAGCTTTCTTT. Translated: CASSLDSNTEAFF. The full variable domain, completed using reference TRBV28 and TRBJ1-1, is DVKVTQSSRYLVKRTGEKVFLECVQDMDHENMFWYRQDPGLGLRLIYFSYDVKMKEKGDIPEGYSVSREKKERFSLILESASTNQTSMYLCASSLDSNTEAFFGQGTRLTVV.

The V and J genes are TRBV30 and TRBJ1-1, with TRBD1 matching 9 bases. This CDR3 is 15 amino acids long. J was trimmed by 0 bases and V by 3 bases; bases with no gene match: 5. The germline V gene encodes CDR1 GTSNPN and CDR2 SVGIG (reference sequence). CDR3 sequence (DNA): TGTGCCTGGAGGGGTGGACAGGGGATGAACACTGAAGCTTTCTTT. Amino acids: CAWRGGQGMNTEAFF.

This chain connects TRBV6-2 or TRBV6-3 to TRBJ1-1, with TRBD1 identical over 8 bases. The CDR3 sequence is 16 residues long. The germline V gene encodes CDR1 MNHEY and CDR2 SVGEGT. Trimming took 4 bases from V and 0 from J; bases not matched to a gene: 7. The CDR3 DNA is TGTGCCAGCAGTTCCCCGACAGGGGCCCTGAACACTGAAGCTTTCTTT. This sequence encodes CASSSPTGALNTEAFF.

The chain joins TRBV28 to TRBJ1-5; the D is unclear. The length of the CDR3 is 13 residues. The V end was cut by 7 bases, the J end by 6 bases, with 13 bases between. The germline CDR1 and CDR2 sequences are MDHEN and SYDVKM. The CDR3 loop is CASTVWSGQPQHF. In DNA, the CDR3 is TGTGCCAGCACTGTATGGAGTGGTCAGCCCCAGCATTTT.

This chain uses TRBV28 with TRBJ2-3; D is possibly TRBD2 (6 bases). The CDR3 contains 15 residues. Germline V CDR1 and CDR2: MDHEN, SYDVKM. The V end lost 4 bases, the J end lost 1 base, and 12 bases lay between the germline ends. The CDR3 nucleotides read TGTGCCAGCAGTTCCGCCTCGGGGGGCACAGATACGCAGTATTTT. It codes for CASSSASGGTDTQYF.

This rearrangement joins TRBV5-6 to TRBJ1-2; D not resolved. Trimming took off 3 bases at V and 6 bases at J, with 18 bases between the two ends. This CDR3 has 15 amino acids. In germline, CDR1 is SGHDT, CDR2 YYEEEE. The CDR3 nucleotides read TGTGCCAGCAGCTGGGGAGGTAGACTTATTGATGGCTACACCTTC. Residues: CASSWGGRLIDGYTF. The full variable domain, with the rest looked up from reference TRBV5-6 and TRBJ1-2, is DAGVTQSPTHLIKTRGQQVTLRCSPKSGHDTVSWYQQALGQGPQFIFQYYEEEERQRGNFPDRFSGHQFPNYSSELNVNALLLGDSALYLCASSWGGRLIDGYTFGSGTRLTVV.

This chain links TRBV6-5 with TRBJ1-4, with D possibly matching TRBD1 (5 bases). Trimming removed 2 bases at V and 8 bases at J, with 12 bases between. Per germline, CDR1 MNHEY and CDR2 SVGAGI. The CDR3 totals 14 residues. The CDR3 DNA sequence: TGTGCCAGCAGTTACAGGCATTCAGGGGAAAAACTGTTTTTT. This translates into CASSYRHSGEKLFF.

The chain employs TRBV3-1 (or the pseudogene TRBV3-2) and TRBJ2-2; D unclear. Trimming took off 6 bases at V and 1 base at J, with 6 bases between the two ends. Germline V gene sequence: CDR1 LGHDT, CDR2 YNNKEL (reference sequence). The CDR3 totals 13 residues. CDR3 nucleotide sequence: TGTGCCAGCAGGCGACTGAACACCGGGGAGCTGTTTTTT. It translates to CASRRLNTGELFF.

The CDR3 DNA reads TGTGCCAGCAGCGTAGGAACCGGGGAGGGTCAGCCCCAGCATTTT. Its translation is CASSVGTGEGQPQHF. The genes are TRBV9 and TRBJ1-5; D not resolved. The CDR3 is 15 amino acids. V lost 0 bases, J lost 6 bases, and 13 bases lay in between. Germline V lookup: CDR1 SGDLS, CDR2 YYNGEE.

The rearrangement joins TRBV6-5 to TRBJ2-3; a possible D gene is TRBD2 (6 bases). Trimming pared 1 base from V and 5 bases from J, leaving 7 bases between. Germline CDR1 and CDR2: MNHEY and SVGAGI. This CDR3 has 13 residues. The CDR3 loop is CASSYWGEDTQYF. DNA of the CDR3: TGTGCCAGCAGTTACTGGGGGGAAGATACGCAGTATTTT.